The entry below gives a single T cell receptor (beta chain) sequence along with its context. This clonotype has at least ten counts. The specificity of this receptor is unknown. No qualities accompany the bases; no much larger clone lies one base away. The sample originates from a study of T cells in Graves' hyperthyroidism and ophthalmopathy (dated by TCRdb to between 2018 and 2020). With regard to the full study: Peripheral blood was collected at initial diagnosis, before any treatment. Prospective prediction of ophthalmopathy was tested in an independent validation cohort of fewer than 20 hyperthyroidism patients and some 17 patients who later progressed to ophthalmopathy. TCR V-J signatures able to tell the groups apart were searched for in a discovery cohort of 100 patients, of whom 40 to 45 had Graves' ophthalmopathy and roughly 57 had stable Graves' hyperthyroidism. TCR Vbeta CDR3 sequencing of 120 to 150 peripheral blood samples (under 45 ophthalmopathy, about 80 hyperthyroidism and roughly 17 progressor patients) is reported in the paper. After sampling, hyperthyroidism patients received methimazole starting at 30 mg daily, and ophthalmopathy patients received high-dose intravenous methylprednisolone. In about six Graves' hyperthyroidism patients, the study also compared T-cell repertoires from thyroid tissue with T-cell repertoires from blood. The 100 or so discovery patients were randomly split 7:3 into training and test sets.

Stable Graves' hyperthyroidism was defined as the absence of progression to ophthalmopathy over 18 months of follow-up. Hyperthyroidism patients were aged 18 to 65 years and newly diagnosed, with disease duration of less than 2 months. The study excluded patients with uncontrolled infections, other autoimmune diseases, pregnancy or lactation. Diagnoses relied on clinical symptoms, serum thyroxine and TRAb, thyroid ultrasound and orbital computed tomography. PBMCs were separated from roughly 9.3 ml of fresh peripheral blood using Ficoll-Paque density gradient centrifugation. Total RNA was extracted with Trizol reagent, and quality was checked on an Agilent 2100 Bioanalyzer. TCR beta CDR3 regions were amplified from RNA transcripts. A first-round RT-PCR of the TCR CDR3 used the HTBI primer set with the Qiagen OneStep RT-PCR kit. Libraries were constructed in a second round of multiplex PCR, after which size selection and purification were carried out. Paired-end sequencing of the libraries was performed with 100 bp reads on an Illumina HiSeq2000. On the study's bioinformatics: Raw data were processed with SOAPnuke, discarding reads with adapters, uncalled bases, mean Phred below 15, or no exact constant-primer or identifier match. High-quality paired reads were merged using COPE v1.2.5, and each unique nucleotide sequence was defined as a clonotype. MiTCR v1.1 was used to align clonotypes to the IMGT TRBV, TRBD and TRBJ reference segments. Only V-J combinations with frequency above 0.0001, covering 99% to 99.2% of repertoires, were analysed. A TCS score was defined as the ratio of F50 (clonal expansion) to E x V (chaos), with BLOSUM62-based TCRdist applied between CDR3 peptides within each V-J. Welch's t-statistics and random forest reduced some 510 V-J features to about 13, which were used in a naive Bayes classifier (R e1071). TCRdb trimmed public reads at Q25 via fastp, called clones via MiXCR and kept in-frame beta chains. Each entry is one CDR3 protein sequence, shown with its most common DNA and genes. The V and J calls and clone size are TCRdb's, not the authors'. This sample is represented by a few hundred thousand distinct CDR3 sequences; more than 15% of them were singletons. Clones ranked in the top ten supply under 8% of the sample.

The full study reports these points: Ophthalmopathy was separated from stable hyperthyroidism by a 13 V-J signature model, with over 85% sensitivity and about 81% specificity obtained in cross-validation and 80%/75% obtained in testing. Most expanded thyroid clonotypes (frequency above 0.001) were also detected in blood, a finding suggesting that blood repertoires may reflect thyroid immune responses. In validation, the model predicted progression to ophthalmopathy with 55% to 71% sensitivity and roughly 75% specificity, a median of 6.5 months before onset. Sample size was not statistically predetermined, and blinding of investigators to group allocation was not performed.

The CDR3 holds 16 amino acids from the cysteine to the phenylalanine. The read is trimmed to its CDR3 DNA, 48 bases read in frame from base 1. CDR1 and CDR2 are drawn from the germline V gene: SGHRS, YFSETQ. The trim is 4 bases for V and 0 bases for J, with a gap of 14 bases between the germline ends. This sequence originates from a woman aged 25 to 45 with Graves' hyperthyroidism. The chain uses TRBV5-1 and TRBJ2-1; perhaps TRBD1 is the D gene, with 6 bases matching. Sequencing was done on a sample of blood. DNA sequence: TGCGCCAGCAGCCTAGAACGGGACACCTCCTACAATGAGCAGTTCTTC. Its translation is CASSLERDTSYNEQFF.